The 8 T cell receptor beta chains reported below all come from one sample, sequenced in a study of CD8 T cells in ankylosing spondylitis. MiXCR, run by TCRdb on the 5' RACE reads, gives a single entry per CDR3 protein. Here the sample spans a few hundred thousand distinct CDR3 sequences, more than 15% being singletons. Sequencing was done on a sample of blood, either unsorted or a sorted T cell fraction (not recorded which). The receptors stem from a male donor with ankylosing spondylitis or in good health (not recorded which).

V usage is TRBV27 and J usage is TRBJ2-1; TRBD2 might be the D (6 bases). This CDR3 spans 16 amino acids. The germline CDR1 and CDR2 sequences are MNHEY and SMNVEV (reference sequence). V lost 7 bases, J lost 6 bases, and 22 bases lay in between. The CDR3 DNA reads as TGTGCCAGCAAAAAATCCCGGGACTCTATGCTCAATGAGCAGTTCTTC. Translated: CASKKSRDSMLNEQFF.

The chain carries TRBV12-3 or TRBV12-4 and TRBJ2-7; no reliable D call. The CDR3 sequence is 14 residues long. The ends were cut back, 3 bases at V and 5 bases at J, with 14 bases in the middle. The CDR3 DNA follows: TGTGCCAGCAGTTTTGAGCGAGCTGTGGACGAGCAGTACTTC. It translates to CASSFERAVDEQYF.

In this sample, this clonotype turned up a few times. This rearrangement joins TRBV5-1 to TRBJ2-1, with 10 bases fitting TRBD2. With V trimmed by 3 bases and J by 7 bases, 7 bases remained unmatched. Germline-derived CDR1 and CDR2 are SGHRS and YFSETQ. The CDR3 has 15 amino acids. The CDR3 region is CASSWASGSFNEQFF. The DNA for the CDR3 is TGCGCCAGCAGCTGGGCTAGCGGGAGTTTTAATGAGCAGTTCTTC.

This chain connects TRBV7-2 to TRBJ2-7, with D tentatively TRBD1 or TRBD2 (5 bases each). The CDR3 totals 14 residues. V lost 5 bases and J lost 0, with 11 bases in between. From germline, CDR1 is SGHTA and CDR2 FQGNSA. CDR3 sequence: CASSILGPSYEQYF. The CDR3 DNA follows: TGTGCCAGCAGCATCCTGGGACCCTCCTACGAGCAGTACTTC.

This clonotype was recorded a few times. The CDR3 region has the DNA TGTGCCAGCAGCATAGGGGGAGAAAGCCAAGAGACCCAGTACTTC. Protein sequence: CASSIGGESQETQYF. The chain carries TRBV9 and TRBJ2-5; perhaps TRBD1 as D (6 bases). The CDR3 is made up of 15 amino acids. Germline CDR1 and CDR2: SGDLS and YYNGEE. The germline V and J ends were trimmed by 4 bases and 1 base, with 14 bases remaining between them.

This clonotype was recorded a few times. The chain joins TRBV27 to TRBJ2-3; D perhaps matches TRBD1 (5 bases). The CDR3 runs to 17 residues. The germline V and J ends were trimmed by 5 bases and 1 base, with 19 bases remaining between them. The V gene's germline CDR1 is MNHEY and CDR2 SMNVEV (reference sequence). CDR3 sequence: CASSPDRLITGTDTQYF. The CDR3 DNA is TGTGCCAGCAGTCCCGACAGACTTATTACCGGCACAGATACGCAGTATTTT.

The chain carries TRBV25-1 and TRBJ2-5; tentatively, D is TRBD1 (6 bases). Per the germline V gene, CDR1 is MGHDK and CDR2 is SYGVNS. V lost 0 bases and J lost 2, with 7 bases in between. The CDR3 extends over 14 amino acids. The CDR3, as DNA: TGTGCCAGCAGTGAATACGGACAGCAAGAGACCCAGTACTTC. It is translated as CASSEYGQQETQYF.

In its sample, this clonotype was seen a few times. The chain employs TRBV4-1 and TRBJ2-1; 7 bases agree with TRBD2. CDR1 MGHRA and CDR2 YSYEKL come from the germline V gene. The V gene end was trimmed by 0 bases and the J gene end by 1 base; junction bases not matched to a gene: 3. This CDR3 region has 16 residues. Written as DNA, the CDR3 is TGCGCCAGCAGCCAAGAACTAGCGAGGTCCTACAATGAGCAGTTCTTC. Encoded protein: CASSQELARSYNEQFF.